This TCR beta chain was recorded in a study of Ad26.COV2.S vaccination and SARS-CoV-2 variants. Study outcomes and limitations: The authors reported substantial breadth in spike-specific CD8+ and CD4+ T cell responses after vaccination. An underestimation of total T cell responses may have resulted from the TCR breadth and depth analyses. Recipients of vaccine and of placebo showed similar breadth of their non-spike TCR repertoires.

Details on this clone: What it recognizes is unknown.

The CDR3 is made up of 15 amino acids. Trimming pared 0 bases from V and 4 bases from J, leaving 12 bases between. The germline V gene has CDR1 MNHEY and CDR2 SVGAGI. Some clones are missing from TCRdb's copy, which holds only in-frame ones; the method was immunoSEQ multiplex PCR. The top ten clones hold 3.9% of a sample with around 350,000 clones, about 90% of them seen once. The receptor's source is a human donor who had recovered from COVID-19. The rearrangement links TRBV6-5 to TRBJ1-2; maybe TRBD1 (6 bases). This specimen consisted of peripheral blood, obtained after recovery from COVID-19. CDR3 loop: CASSYSHIGGYGYTF. The CDR3 DNA reads TGTGCCAGCAGTTACTCTCACATAGGGGGCTATGGCTACACCTTC.